The 5 T cell receptor beta chains below all came from one sample that was sequenced in a study of T-cell reconstitution after alpha-beta-depleted transplantation in children. Preparing the TCRbeta library involved the use of unique molecular identifiers. TCRdb analysed the PCR reads with MiXCR anew, one entry per CDR3 protein. The data show hundreds of thousands of distinct CDR3 sequences, about an eighth seen once. The specimen comprised PBMCs, sampled before TCRalphabeta/CD19-depleted stem cell transplant. The origin of the receptors is a girl aged 2-10 years with congenital amegakaryocytic thrombocytopenia, due to receive a stem cell transplant.

A note on this clonotype: Since no conserved phenylalanine or tryptophan closes the CDR3, a read error is the likely cause. The V call is TRBV29-1, the J call TRBJ2-1, with 11 positions matching TRBD2. Germline CDR1 and CDR2: SQVTM and ANQGSEA. This CDR3 has 19 residues. Unmatched junction bases numbered 15, after V lost 3 bases and J lost 2 bases. The DNA for the CDR3 is TGCAGCGTTGATGGGCTGACTAGCGGGGAGGGTAGGACCTACAATGAGCAGTTCTCC. Its translation is CSVDGLTSGEGRTYNEQFS.

This clonotype occurred many times. This sequence joins TRBV7-2 and TRBJ2-3; 7 positions agree with TRBD2. The CDR3 loop spans 15 amino acids. V lost 2 bases, J lost 2 bases, and 4 bases stayed unmatched. Germline V gene sequence: CDR1 SGHTA, CDR2 FQGNSA. The CDR3 sequence is CASSLIAGATDTQYF. The CDR3 DNA sequence: TGTGCCAGCAGCTTAATTGCGGGAGCCACAGATACGCAGTATTTT.

A note on this clonotype: One base away lies a much larger clone, so this may be a sequencing read error. The rearrangement links TRBV20-1 to TRBJ2-7; possible D gene TRBD2, 5 bases. The CDR3 totals 12 residues. The germline CDR1 and CDR2 sequences are DFQATT and SNEGSKA (reference sequence). Deletions cut 7 bases from V and 3 bases from J, with 13 bases between. The CDR3 here is CSGGDGNYEQYF. CDR3 nucleotide sequence: TGCAGTGGAGGTGACGGGAACTACGAGCAGTACTTC.

The rearrangement uses TRBV14 and TRBJ2-1; D may match TRBD1 or TRBD2 (6 bases each). CDR3 size: 14 residues. Germline V gene data show CDR1 as SGHDN and CDR2 as FVKESK. Trimming removed 4 bases from V and 9 bases from J, with 16 bases in between. The CDR3: CASSPRGGGTEQFF. CDR3 nucleotide sequence: TGTGCCAGCAGCCCCAGGGGAGGTGGAACTGAGCAGTTCTTC.

This chain joins TRBV3-1 and TRBJ1-5, with 7 bases matching TRBD1. The V and J ends lost 6 bases and 7 bases, in that order; junction bases with no gene match: 24. The length of the CDR3 is 19 residues. Germline V gene sequence: CDR1 LGHDT, CDR2 YNNKEL (reference sequence). This chain's CDR3 is CASSPGPTGLPNFDQPQHF. CDR3 DNA: TGTGCCAGCAGTCCGGGGCCGACAGGGCTTCCGAATTTTGACCAGCCCCAGCATTTT. The whole variable domain, remainder taken from reference TRBV3-1 and TRBJ1-5, is DTAVSQTPKYLVTQMGNDKSIKCEQNLGHDTMYWYKQDSKKFLKIMFSYNNKELIINETVPNRFSPKSPDKAHLNLHINSLELGDSAVYFCASSPGPTGLPNFDQPQHFGDGTRLSIL.